The sequence of this T cell receptor (beta chain) was determined in a study of blood T cell repertoires in COVID-19. Turning to the study itself: COVID-19 samples collected from the United States, Italy and Spain covered acute and convalescent phases. T cells, B-cell-depleted T cells, or PBMCs supplied cDNA or gDNA.

As originally analysed: Amplification of reference gene primers provided the estimated nucleated cell counts. Libraries were prepared by immunoSEQ multiplex PCR; TCRdb keeps only in-frame clonotypes and omits some of them. The DNA was the basis for D and trimming; V, J and clone size are from that table. The sample consists of 250,000 or so clones, roughly 80% of them appearing once. Trimming left V 0 bases short and J 8 bases short, with 10 bases between. The CDR3 contains 14 residues. Germline V gene data show CDR1 as SGHAT and CDR2 as FQNNGV. The receptor's source is a man aged 80 or over with acute or convalescent COVID-19. The chain joins TRBV11-2 to TRBJ1-4, with a weak D call TRBD1 (5 bases). What was sequenced was peripheral blood. As DNA, the CDR3 is TGTGCCAGCAGCTTAGACAGGGTTCGAGAAAAACTGTTTTTT. The encoded protein is CASSLDRVREKLFF.